The clone carrying this TCR beta chain was seen ten or more times. The library targeted TCRbeta and was prepared with unique molecular identifiers. TCRdb ran MiXCR on the PCR reads and lists one entry per CDR3 protein. This table holds roughly 170,000 distinct CDR3 sequences, about 6.3% found once. This specimen comes from a study of T-cell reconstitution after alpha-beta-depleted transplantation in children. V was cut by 0 bases and J by 1 base, with 7 bases left in between. The germline gives CDR1 MNHEY, CDR2 SVGAGI. The CDR3 covers 15 residues. The chain uses TRBV6-5 and TRBJ2-4; no clear D. This specimen consisted of PBMCs from the stem cell graft donor, obtained from the stem cell graft. This receptor was identified in a human donor who donated a stem cell graft to a child with Wiskott-Aldrich syndrome. The CDR3 nucleotides read TGTGCCAGCAGTTACTCGAGGCAGGCCAAAAACATTCAGTACTTC. It specifies CASSYSRQAKNIQYF.